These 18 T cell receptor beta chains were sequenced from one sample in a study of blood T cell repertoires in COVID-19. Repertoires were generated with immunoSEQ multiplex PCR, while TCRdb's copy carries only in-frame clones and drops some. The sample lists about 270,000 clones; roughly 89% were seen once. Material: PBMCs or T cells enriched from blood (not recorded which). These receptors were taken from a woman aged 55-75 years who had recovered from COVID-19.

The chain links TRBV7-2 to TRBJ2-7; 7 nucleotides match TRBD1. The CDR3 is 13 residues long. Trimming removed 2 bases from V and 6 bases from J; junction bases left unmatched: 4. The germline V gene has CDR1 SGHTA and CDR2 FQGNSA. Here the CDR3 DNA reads TGTGCCAGCAGCTTAAGACAGGGCGGCGAGCAGTACTTC. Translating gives CASSLRQGGEQYF.

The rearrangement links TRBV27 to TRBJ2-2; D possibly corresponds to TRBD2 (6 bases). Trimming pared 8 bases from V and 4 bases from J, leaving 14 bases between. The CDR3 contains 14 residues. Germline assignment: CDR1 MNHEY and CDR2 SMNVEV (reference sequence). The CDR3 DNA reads TGTGCCAGCGGAAGGGGACTGCTCACCGGGGAGCTGTTTTTT. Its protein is CASGRGLLTGELFF.

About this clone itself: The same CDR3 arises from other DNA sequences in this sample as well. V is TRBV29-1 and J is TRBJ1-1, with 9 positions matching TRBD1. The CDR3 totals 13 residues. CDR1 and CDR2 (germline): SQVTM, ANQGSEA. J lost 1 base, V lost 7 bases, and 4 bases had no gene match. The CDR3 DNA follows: TGCAGCGCAAAGGGACAGGGGAACACTGAAGCTTTCTTT. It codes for CSAKGQGNTEAFF. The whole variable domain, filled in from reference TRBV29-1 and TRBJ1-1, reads SAVISQKPSRDICQRGTSLTIQCQVDSQVTMMFWYRQQPGQSLTLIATANQGSEATYESGFVIDKFPISRPNLTFSTLTVSNMSPEDSSIYLCSAKGQGNTEAFFGQGTRLTVV.

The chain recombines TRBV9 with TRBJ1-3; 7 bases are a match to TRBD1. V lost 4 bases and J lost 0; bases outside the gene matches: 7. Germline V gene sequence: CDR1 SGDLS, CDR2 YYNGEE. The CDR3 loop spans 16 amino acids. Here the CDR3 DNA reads TGTGCCAGCAGCATCGCGGGACAGACCTCTGGAAACACCATATATTTT. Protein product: CASSIAGQTSGNTIYF.

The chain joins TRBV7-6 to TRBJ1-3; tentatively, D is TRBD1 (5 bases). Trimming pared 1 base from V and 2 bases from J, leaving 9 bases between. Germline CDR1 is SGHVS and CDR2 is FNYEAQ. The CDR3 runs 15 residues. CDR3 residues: CASSLERGAGNTIYF. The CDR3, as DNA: TGTGCCAGCAGCTTAGAAAGGGGTGCTGGAAACACCATATATTTT.

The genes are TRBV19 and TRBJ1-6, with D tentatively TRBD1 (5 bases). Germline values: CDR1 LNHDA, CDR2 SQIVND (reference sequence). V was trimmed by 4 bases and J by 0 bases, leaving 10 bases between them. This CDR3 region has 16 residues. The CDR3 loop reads CASSTGSGSYNSPLHF. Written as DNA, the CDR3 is TGTGCCAGTAGTACAGGGTCGGGCTCCTATAATTCACCCCTCCACTTT.

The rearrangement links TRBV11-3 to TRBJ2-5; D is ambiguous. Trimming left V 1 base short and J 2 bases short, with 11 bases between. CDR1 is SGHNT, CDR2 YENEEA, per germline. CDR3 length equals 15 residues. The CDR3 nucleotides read TGTGCCAGCAGCTTAGCTGGGCATCTACAAGAGACCCAGTACTTC. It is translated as CASSLAGHLQETQYF.

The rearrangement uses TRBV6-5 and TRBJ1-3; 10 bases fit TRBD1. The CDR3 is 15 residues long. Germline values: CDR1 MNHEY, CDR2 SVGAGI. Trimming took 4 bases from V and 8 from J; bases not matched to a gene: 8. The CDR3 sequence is CASSSGDRGLHTIYF. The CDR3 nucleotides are TGTGCCAGCAGTTCCGGGGACAGGGGACTACACACCATATATTTT.

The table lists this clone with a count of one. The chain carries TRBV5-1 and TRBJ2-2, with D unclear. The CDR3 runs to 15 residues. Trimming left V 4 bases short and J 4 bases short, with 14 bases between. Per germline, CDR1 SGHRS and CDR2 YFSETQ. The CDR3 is CASSPRVGSTGELFF. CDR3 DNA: TGCGCCAGCAGCCCACGGGTTGGGTCCACCGGGGAGCTGTTTTTT.

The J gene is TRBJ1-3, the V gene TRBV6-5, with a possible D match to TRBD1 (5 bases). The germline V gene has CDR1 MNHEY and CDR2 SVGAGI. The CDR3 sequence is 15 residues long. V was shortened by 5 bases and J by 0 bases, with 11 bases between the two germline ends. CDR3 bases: TGTGCCAGCAGTCCTCGACAGCTCTCTGGAAACACCATATATTTT. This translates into CASSPRQLSGNTIYF.

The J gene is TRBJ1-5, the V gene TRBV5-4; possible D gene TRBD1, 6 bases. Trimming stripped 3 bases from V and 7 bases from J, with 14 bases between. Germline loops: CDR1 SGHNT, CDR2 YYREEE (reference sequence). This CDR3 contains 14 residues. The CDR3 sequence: CASSSNRAAQPQHF. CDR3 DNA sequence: TGTGCCAGCAGCTCCAACAGGGCAGCCCAGCCCCAGCATTTT.

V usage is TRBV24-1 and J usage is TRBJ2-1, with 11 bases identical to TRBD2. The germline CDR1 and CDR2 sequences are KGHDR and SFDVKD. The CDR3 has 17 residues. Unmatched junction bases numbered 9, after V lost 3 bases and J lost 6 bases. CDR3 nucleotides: TGTGCCACCAGTGATCACACTACTAGCGGGGGTGGCAATGAGCAGTTCTTC. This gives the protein CATSDHTTSGGGNEQFF.

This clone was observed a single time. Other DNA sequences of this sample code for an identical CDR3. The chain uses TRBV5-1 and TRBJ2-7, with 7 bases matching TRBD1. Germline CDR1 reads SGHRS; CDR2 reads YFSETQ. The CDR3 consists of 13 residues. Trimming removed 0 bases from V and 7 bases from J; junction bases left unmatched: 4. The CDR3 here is CASSLEGADEQYF. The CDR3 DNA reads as TGCGCCAGCAGCTTGGAGGGGGCAGATGAGCAGTACTTC.

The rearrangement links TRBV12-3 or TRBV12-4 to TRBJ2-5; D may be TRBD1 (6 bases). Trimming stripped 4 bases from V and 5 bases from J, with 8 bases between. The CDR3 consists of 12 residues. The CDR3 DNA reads TGTGCCAGCAGTTGGACAGATGAGACCCAGTACTTC. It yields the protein CASSWTDETQYF.

CDR3 amino acids: CASISTLLRNYGYTF. DNA of the CDR3: TGTGCCAGCATTTCCACCCTTCTGCGTAACTATGGCTACACCTTC. The chain couples TRBV28 to TRBJ1-2; no clear D. Germline CDR1 reads MDHEN; CDR2 reads SYDVKM. CDR3 size: 15 residues. Deletions cut 7 bases from V and 1 base from J, with 16 bases between.

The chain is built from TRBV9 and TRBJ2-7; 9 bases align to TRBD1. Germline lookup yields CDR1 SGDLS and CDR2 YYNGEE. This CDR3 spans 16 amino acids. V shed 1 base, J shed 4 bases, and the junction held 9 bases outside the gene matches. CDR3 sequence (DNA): TGTGCCAGCAGCGTAACGACCAGGACAGGGGTTTACGAGCAGTACTTC. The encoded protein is CASSVTTRTGVYEQYF.

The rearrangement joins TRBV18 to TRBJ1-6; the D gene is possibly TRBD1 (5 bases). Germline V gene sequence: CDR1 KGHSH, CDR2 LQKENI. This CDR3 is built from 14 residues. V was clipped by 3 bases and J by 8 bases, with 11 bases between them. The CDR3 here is CASSPTVQDSPLHF. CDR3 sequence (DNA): TGTGCCAGCTCACCGACAGTCCAGGATTCACCCCTCCACTTT.

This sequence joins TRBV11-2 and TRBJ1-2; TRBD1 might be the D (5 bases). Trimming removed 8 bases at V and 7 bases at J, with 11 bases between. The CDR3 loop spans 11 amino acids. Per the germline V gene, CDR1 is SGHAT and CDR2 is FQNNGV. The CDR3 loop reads CASPGGIGYTF. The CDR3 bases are TGTGCCAGCCCGGGGGGGATTGGCTACACCTTC.